The clone carrying this TCR beta chain was picked up a small number of times. Seattle-derived patients entered the study during active infection and were followed longitudinally. Trimming pared 2 bases from V and 2 bases from J, leaving 10 bases between. The CDR3 covers 15 residues. The germline V gene has CDR1 GTSNPN and CDR2 SVGIG (reference sequence). TCRdb keeps only in-frame clones here, not all; method: immunoSEQ multiplex PCR. Here the sample spans about 350,000 clones, approximately 88% being singletons. The entry originates in a study of blood T cell repertoires in COVID-19. The overall study: The United States, Italy and Spain provided the acute and convalescent COVID-19 samples. T cells, B-cell-depleted T cells, or PBMCs supplied cDNA or gDNA.

The chain carries TRBV30 and TRBJ1-6, with D uncertain. The sample was peripheral blood. The TCR was taken from a young man with COVID-19, enrolled during active disease. As DNA, the CDR3 is TGTGCCTGGAGTCCCCTCGAGGCCTATAATTCACCCCTCCACTTT. Encoded protein: CAWSPLEAYNSPLHF.